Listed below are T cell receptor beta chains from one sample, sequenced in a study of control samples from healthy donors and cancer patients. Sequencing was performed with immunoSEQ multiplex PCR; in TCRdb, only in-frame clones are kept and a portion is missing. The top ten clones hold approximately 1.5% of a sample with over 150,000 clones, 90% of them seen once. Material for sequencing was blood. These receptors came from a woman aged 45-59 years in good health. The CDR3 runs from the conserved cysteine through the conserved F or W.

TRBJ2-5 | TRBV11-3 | CASSYGQGPVQETQYF
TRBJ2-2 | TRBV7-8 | CASSSLSTGELFF
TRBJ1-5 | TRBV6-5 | CASSYTGADQPQHF
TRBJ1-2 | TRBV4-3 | CASSQDASSYGYTF
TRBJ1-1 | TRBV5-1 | CASSLEGRGWDTEAFF
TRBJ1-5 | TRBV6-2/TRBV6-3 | CASSLTGGGQPQHF
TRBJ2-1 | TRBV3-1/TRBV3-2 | CASSQVSGGGYNEQFF
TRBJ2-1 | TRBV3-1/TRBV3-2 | CASRVSGGTNEQFF
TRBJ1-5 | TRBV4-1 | CASSQGGAQPQHF
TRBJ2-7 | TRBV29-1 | CSVVGRNSYEQYF
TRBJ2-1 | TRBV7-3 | CASSLTREAPNEQFF
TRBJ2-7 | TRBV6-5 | CASSLAGVYHEQYF
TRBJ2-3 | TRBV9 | CASSDGTSGPTDTQYF
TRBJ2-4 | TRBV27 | CAGPPRDRGHAKNIQYF
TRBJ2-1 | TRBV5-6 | CASRYAGTSIWNEQFF
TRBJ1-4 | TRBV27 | CASSPWDRDQDEKLFF
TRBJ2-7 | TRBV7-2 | CASSSAAVSSYEQYF
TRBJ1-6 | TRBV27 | CASAWDREGPLHF
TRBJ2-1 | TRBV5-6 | CASLGTGGLSSYNEQFF
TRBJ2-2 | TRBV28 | CASSPGGNTGELFF
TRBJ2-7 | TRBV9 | CASSVATGSSYEQYF
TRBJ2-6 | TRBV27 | CASSSPGANVLTF
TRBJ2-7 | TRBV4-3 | CASSQDYGTGYEQYF
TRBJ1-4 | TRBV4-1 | CASSQGFSVEKLFF
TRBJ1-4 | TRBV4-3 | CASSQEGQYGKLFF
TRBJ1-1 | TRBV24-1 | CATSEGTGIQAFF
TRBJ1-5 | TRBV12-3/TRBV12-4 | CASSLGSNQPQHF
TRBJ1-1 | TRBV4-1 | CASSWIGRTNTEAFF
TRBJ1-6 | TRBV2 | CASTIKLGTGTHGSPLHF
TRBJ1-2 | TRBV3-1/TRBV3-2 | CASRITGGSEGYTF
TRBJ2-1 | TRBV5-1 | CASSLEGPTNEQFF
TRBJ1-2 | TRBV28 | CASSLLEANYGYTF
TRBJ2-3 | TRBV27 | CASSLGASGYTDTQYF
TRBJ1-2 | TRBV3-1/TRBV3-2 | CASSQDQGQSYGYTF
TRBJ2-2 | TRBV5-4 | CASSLGGIGNTGELFF
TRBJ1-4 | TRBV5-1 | CASSYRQGNEKLFF
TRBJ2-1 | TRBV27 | CASSPRDRGPNEQFF
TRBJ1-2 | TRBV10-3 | CAISESYLYGYTF
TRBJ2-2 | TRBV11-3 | CASSSRGGITGELFF
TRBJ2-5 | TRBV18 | CASSPGQQETQYF
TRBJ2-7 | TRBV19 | CASSPGQGLYEQYF
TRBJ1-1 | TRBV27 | CASSSLTAFEAFF
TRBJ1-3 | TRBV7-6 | CASSPRGGNTIYF
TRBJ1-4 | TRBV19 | CASSTLGPDGSEKLFF
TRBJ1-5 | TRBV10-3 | CAIQGEDQPQHF
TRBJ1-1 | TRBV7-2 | CASSLVDTEAFF
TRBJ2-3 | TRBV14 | CASSLGADTQYF
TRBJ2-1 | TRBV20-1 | CSAFWEGWQFF
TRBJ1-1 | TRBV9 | CASSATQLNTEAFF
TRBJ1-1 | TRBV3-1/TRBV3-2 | CASAWTGGRDTEAFF
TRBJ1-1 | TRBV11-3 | CASSFGQGARTEAFF
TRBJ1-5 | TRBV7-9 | CASTAQPGQPQHF
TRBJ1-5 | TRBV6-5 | CASRRPGGRDQPQHF
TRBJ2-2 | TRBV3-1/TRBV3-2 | CASSQAPGTGELFF
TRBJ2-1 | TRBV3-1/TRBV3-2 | CASSPLVVRLGDNEQFF
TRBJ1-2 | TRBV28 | CASTDRGSYGYTF
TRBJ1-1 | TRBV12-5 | CASGFTTSAPMNTEAFF
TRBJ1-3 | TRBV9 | CASSVELGLRGNTIYF
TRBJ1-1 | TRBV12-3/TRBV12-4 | CASRNQGATFF